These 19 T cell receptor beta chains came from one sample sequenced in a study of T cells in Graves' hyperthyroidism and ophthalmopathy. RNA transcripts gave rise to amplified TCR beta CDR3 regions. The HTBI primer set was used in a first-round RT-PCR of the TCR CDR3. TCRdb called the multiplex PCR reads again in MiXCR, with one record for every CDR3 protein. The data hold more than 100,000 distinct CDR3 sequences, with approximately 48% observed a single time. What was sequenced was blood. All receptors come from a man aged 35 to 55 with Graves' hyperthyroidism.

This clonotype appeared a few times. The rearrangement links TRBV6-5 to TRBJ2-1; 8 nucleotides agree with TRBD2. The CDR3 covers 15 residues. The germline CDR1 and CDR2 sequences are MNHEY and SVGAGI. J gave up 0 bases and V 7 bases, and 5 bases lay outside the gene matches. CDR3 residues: CASTGSGSSYNEQFF. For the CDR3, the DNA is TGTGCCAGCACCGGAAGCGGGAGCTCCTACAATGAGCAGTTCTTC.

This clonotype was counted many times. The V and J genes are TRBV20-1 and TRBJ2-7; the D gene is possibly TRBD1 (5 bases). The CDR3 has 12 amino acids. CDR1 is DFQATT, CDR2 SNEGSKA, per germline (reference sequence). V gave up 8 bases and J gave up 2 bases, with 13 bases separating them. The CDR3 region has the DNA TGCAGTACAGGCCCAGGCCCCTACGAGCAGTACTTC. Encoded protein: CSTGPGPYEQYF.

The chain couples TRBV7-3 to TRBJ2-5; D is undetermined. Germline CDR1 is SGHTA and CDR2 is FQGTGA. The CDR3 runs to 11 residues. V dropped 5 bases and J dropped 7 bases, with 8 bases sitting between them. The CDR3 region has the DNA TGTGCCAGCAGCCCAGGCGGGACCCAGTACTTC. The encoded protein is CASSPGGTQYF. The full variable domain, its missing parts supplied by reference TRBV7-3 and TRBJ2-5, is GAGVSQTPSNKVTEKGKYVELRCDPISGHTALYWYRQSLGQGPEFLIYFQGTGAADDSGLPNDRFFAVRPEGSVSTLKIQRTERGDSAVYLCASSPGGTQYFGPGTRLLVL.

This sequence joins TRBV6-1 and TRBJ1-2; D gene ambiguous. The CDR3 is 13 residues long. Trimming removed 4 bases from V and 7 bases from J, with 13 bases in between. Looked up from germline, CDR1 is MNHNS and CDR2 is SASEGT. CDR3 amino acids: CASSGQVNTGYTF. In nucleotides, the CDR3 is TGTGCCAGCAGTGGACAAGTGAACACTGGCTACACCTTC.

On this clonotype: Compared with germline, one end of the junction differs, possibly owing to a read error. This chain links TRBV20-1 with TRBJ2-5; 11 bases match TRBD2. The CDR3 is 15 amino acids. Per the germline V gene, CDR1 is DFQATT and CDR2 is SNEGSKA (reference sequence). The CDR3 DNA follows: TGCAGTGCTAGAGGCGGACTAGCGGGCGGAGAGACCCAGGACTTC. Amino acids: CSARGGLAGGETQDF.

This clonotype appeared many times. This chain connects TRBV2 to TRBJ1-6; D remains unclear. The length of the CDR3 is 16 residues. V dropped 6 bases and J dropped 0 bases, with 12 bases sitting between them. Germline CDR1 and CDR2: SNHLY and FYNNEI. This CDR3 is CASRQSSSSYNSPLHF. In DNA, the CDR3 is TGTGCCAGCAGACAGTCCTCGAGCTCCTATAATTCACCCCTCCACTTT.

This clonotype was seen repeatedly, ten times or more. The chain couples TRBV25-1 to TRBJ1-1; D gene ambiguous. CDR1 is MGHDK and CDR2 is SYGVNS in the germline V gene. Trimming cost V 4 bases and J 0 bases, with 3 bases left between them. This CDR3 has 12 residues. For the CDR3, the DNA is TGTGCCAGCAGTGGACTGAACACTGAAGCTTTCTTT. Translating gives CASSGLNTEAFF.

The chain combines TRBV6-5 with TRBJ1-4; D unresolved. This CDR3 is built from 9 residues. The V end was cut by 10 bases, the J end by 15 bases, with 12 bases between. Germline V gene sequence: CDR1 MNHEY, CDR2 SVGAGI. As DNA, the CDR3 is TGTGCCATCTTCCACGGATTGTTTTTT. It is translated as CAIFHGLFF.

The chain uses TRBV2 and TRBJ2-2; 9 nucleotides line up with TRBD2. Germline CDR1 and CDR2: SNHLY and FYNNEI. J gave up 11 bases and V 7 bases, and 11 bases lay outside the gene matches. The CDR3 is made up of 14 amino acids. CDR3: CASKVGGRASELFF. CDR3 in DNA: TGTGCCAGCAAGGTAGGCGGGAGGGCCAGTGAGCTGTTTTTT.

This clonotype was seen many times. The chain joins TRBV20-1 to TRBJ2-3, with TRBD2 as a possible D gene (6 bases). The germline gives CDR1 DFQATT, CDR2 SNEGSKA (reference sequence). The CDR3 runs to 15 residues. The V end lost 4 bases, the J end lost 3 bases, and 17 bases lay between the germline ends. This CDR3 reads CSAIRLGSVTDTQYF. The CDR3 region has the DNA TGCAGTGCTATTCGACTAGGGTCCGTGACAGATACGCAGTATTTT.

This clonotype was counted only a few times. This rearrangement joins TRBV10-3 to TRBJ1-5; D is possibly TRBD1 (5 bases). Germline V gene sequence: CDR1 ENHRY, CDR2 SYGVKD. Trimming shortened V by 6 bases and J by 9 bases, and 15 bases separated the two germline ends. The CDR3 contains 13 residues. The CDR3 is CAISNRWQPPQHF. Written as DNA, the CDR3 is TGTGCCATCAGCAACAGGTGGCAACCGCCCCAGCATTTT.

The CDR3 DNA reads TGTGCCACCAACCTCGACAGGGACACCGGGGAGCTGTTTTTT. It specifies CATNLDRDTGELFF. The rearrangement joins TRBV12-1 to TRBJ2-2; the D call of TRBD1 is as the table states it, not checked on the DNA. TRBV12-1 counts as a pseudogene. The CDR3 is 14 residues long.

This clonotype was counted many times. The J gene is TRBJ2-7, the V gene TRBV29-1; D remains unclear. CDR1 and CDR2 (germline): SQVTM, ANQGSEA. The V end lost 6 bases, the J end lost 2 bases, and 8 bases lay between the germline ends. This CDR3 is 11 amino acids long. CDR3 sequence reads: CSVLGTYEQYF. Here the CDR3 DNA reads TGCAGCGTATTAGGGACCTACGAGCAGTACTTC.

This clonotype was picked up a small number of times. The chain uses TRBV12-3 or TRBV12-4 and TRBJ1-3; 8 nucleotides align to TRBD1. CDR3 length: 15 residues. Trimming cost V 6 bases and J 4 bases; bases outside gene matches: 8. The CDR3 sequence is CASSPDRGGGNTIYF. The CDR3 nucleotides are TGTGCCAGCAGCCCCGACAGGGGAGGAGGAAACACCATATATTTT.

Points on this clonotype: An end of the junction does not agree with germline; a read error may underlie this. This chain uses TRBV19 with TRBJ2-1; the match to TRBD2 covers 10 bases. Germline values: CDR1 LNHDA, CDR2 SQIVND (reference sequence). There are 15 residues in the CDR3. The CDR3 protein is CASSIAGGYYNGQFF. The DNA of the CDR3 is TGCGCCAGTAGTATAGCGGGAGGATATTACAATGGGCAGTTCTTC. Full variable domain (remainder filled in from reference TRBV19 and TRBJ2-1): DGGITQSPKYLFRKEGQNVTLSCEQNLNHDAMYWYRQDPGQGLRLIYYSQIVNDFQKGDIAEGYSVSREKKESFPLTVTSAQKNPTAFYLCASSIAGGYYNGQFFGPGTRLTVL.

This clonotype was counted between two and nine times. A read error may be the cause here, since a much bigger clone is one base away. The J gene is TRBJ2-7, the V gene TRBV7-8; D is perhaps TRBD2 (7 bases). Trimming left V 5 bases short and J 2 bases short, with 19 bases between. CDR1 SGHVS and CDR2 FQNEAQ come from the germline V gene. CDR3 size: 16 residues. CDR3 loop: CASSLGAGALAYEQYF. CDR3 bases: TGTGCCAGCAGCCTAGGGGCGGGGGCCCTCGCCTACGAGCAGTACTTC.

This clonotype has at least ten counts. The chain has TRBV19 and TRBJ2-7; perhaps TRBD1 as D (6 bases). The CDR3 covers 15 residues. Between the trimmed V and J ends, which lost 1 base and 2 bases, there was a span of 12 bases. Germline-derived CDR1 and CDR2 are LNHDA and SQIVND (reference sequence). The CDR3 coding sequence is TGTGCCAGTAGTATAGCAGGGGCCCCGACCTACGAGCAGTACTTC. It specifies CASSIAGAPTYEQYF. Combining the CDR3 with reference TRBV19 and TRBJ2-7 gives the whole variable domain DGGITQSPKYLFRKEGQNVTLSCEQNLNHDAMYWYRQDPGQGLRLIYYSQIVNDFQKGDIAEGYSVSREKKESFPLTVTSAQKNPTAFYLCASSIAGAPTYEQYFGPGTRLTVT.

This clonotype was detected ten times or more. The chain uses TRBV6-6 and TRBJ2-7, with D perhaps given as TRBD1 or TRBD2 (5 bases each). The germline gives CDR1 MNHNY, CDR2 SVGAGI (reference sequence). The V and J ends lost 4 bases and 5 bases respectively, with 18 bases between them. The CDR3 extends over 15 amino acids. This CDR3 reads CASSSSLGERNEQYF. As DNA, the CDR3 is TGTGCCAGCAGTTCTTCTTTAGGGGAGAGAAACGAGCAGTACTTC.

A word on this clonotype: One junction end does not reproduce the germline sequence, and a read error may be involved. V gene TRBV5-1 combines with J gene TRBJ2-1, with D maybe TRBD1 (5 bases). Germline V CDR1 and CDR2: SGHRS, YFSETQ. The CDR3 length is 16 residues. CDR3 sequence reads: CASSPPPGRAYNEQFF. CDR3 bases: TGTGCCAGCTCACCACCGCCGGGCAGGGCCTACAATGAGCAGTTCTTC.